This entry lists 24 T cell receptor beta chains sequenced from one sample in a study of T cells in Graves' hyperthyroidism and ophthalmopathy. Amplification of TCR beta CDR3 regions used RNA as the template. The HTBI set primed first-round TCR CDR3 RT-PCR. In TCRdb, the multiplex PCR reads were re-called with MiXCR into one record per CDR3 protein. The sample shows around 350,000 distinct CDR3 sequences, more than 20% of them seen only once. Sequencing was carried out using blood. The receptor source for this set is a man aged 45-60 years with Graves' hyperthyroidism.

This clonotype was observed a few times. The rearrangement joins TRBV3-1 to TRBJ2-7; TRBD2 is a possible D gene (6 bases). Germline V lookup: CDR1 LGHDT, CDR2 YNNKEL (reference sequence). V lost 5 bases and J 3 bases, leaving 17 bases between the germline ends. This CDR3 region has 15 residues. CDR3 region: CASSKAGTGVYEQYF. In DNA form, the CDR3 reads TGTGCCAGCAGCAAAGCCGGGACGGGAGTCTACGAGCAGTACTTC.

This clonotype was detected only a few times. V is TRBV10-2 and J is TRBJ2-7, with 8 bases aligning to TRBD1. This CDR3 comprises 14 residues. Germline lookup yields CDR1 WSHSY and CDR2 SAAADI. Trimming took 4 bases from V and 4 from J; bases not matched to a gene: 6. CDR3 sequence: CASSGAGGYYEQYF. CDR3 nucleotides: TGCGCCAGCAGTGGGGCAGGGGGCTATTACGAGCAGTACTTC.

V and J are TRBV28 and TRBJ2-1; D gene uncertain. The CDR3 consists of 13 residues. V was trimmed by 3 bases and J by 1 base, leaving 4 bases between them. Germline V gene sequence: CDR1 MDHEN, CDR2 SYDVKM. CDR3 region: CASSFLSYNEQFF. CDR3 DNA sequence: TGTGCCAGCAGTTTCCTATCCTACAATGAGCAGTTCTTC.

The chain couples TRBV19 to TRBJ1-1, with D maybe TRBD1 (5 bases). Germline CDR1 and CDR2: LNHDA and SQIVND (reference sequence). The CDR3 is 13 residues long. Trimming left V 6 bases short and J 1 base short, with 9 bases between. CDR3 coding DNA: TGTGCCAGTAGAGAAACAGGGAACACTGAAGCTTTCTTT. Protein product: CASRETGNTEAFF.

V usage is TRBV7-2 and J usage is TRBJ2-1, with 9 bases aligning to TRBD2. The ends lost 4 bases at V and 3 bases at J; junction bases unmatched: 4. The germline gives CDR1 SGHTA, CDR2 FQGNSA. CDR3 length: 15 residues. CDR3 sequence (DNA): TGTGCCAGCAGCTGGACTAGCGTTTACTACAATGAGCAGTTCTTC. It yields the protein CASSWTSVYYNEQFF.

The rearrangement uses TRBV29-1 and TRBJ2-1, with TRBD1 matching over 9 bases. The CDR3 is 14 residues long. The V gene's germline CDR1 is SQVTM and CDR2 ANQGSEA. The ends lost 7 bases at V and 4 bases at J; junction bases unmatched: 8. CDR3 protein: CSAEGGQGYNEQFF. The CDR3 DNA is TGCAGCGCCGAGGGGGGACAGGGTTACAATGAGCAGTTCTTC.

This clonotype was recorded a few times. The rearrangement joins TRBV20-1 to TRBJ2-3; D unclear. V was trimmed by 7 bases and J by 2 bases, leaving 7 bases between them. Germline V gives CDR1 DFQATT, CDR2 SNEGSKA (reference sequence). This CDR3 contains 11 residues. The chain's CDR3 is CSVQSTDTQYF. CDR3 coding DNA: TGCAGTGTCCAGTCCACAGATACGCAGTATTTT.

This CDR3 reads CASSLMTVRGKETQYF. The CDR3 nucleotides read TGTGCCAGCAGCCTAATGACAGTGAGGGGGAAAGAGACCCAGTACTTC. The chain has TRBV7-9 and TRBJ2-5; tentative D call: TRBD1 (6 bases). V was shortened by 5 bases and J by 3 bases, with 19 bases between the two germline ends. From germline, CDR1 is SEHNR and CDR2 FQNEAQ (reference sequence). The CDR3 totals 16 residues.

In this sample, this clonotype turned up many times. The chain employs TRBV14 and TRBJ2-7; TRBD2 agrees at 13 bases. The CDR3 covers 20 residues. CDR1 is SGHDN, CDR2 FVKESK, per germline. V lost 0 bases and J lost 0; bases outside the gene matches: 11. In DNA, the CDR3 is TGTGCCAGCAGCCAAGAGGGATCCGGGACTAGCGGGACTACCTCCTACGAGCAGTACTTC. Protein product: CASSQEGSGTSGTTSYEQYF.

This clonotype was seen just once. The chain recombines TRBV5-1 with TRBJ2-1; 7 positions match TRBD1. The CDR3 is 14 amino acids. Germline loops: CDR1 SGHRS, CDR2 YFSETQ. The V and J ends lost 4 bases and 6 bases, in that order; junction bases with no gene match: 7. CDR3 in amino acids: CASSQGDTSNEQFF. As DNA, the CDR3 is TGCGCCAGCAGCCAGGGGGATACGAGCAATGAGCAGTTCTTC.

This clonotype was found a few times. The V and J genes are TRBV6-1 and TRBJ2-2; D not certain. The CDR3 sequence is 15 residues long. Trimming pared 5 bases from V and 1 base from J, leaving 11 bases between. Germline CDR1 reads MNHNS; CDR2 reads SASEGT. DNA for the CDR3: TGTGCCAGCAGTTCCCCCACTAAGAACACCGGGGAGCTGTTTTTT. This translates into CASSSPTKNTGELFF.

This clonotype was found a few times. The rearrangement links TRBV5-1 to TRBJ2-7; D remains ambiguous. Germline CDR1 SGHRS, CDR2 YFSETQ. Between the trimmed V and J ends, which lost 0 bases and 2 bases, there was a span of 12 bases. The CDR3 contains 15 residues. The CDR3 sequence is CASSLGTSSPYEQYF. The CDR3, as DNA: TGCGCCAGCAGCTTGGGGACCAGTAGCCCCTACGAGCAGTACTTC.

This clonotype appeared a few times. The gene calls are TRBV5-1 and TRBJ2-7; D call uncertain. CDR3 length: 10 amino acids. V was cut by 3 bases and J by 6 bases, with 4 bases left in between. Germline CDR1 reads SGHRS; CDR2 reads YFSETQ. CDR3 amino acids: CASSWVEQYF. The CDR3 region has the DNA TGCGCCAGCAGCTGGGTCGAGCAGTACTTC.

V is TRBV30 and J is TRBJ2-4, with D uncertain. The CDR3 has 17 residues. V lost 1 base and J 0 bases, leaving 16 bases between the germline ends. Germline assignment: CDR1 GTSNPN and CDR2 SVGIG (reference sequence). This CDR3 reads CAWSATDVELAKNIQYF. CDR3 DNA sequence: TGTGCCTGGAGTGCAACGGACGTAGAGCTAGCCAAAAACATTCAGTACTTC.

This clonotype was detected only a few times. The chain combines TRBV3-1 with TRBJ2-7; 7 bases are shared with TRBD2. CDR1 LGHDT and CDR2 YNNKEL come from the germline V gene (reference sequence). The CDR3 has 16 amino acids. Germline trimming cut 4 bases from V and 3 bases from J; bases unmatched to any gene: 12. DNA of the CDR3: TGTGCCAGCAGCCTGGCAGGCGGTAGCGGGCTCTACGAGCAGTACTTC. Protein product: CASSLAGGSGLYEQYF.

The rearrangement joins TRBV10-2 to TRBJ2-3; the D is unclear. Germline V lookup: CDR1 WSHSY, CDR2 SAAADI. The CDR3 is 12 residues long. The ends were cut back, 2 bases at V and 5 bases at J, with 5 bases in the middle. DNA for the CDR3: TGCGCCAGCAGTGAGCCCGAAGATACGCAGTATTTT. It is translated as CASSEPEDTQYF.

This clonotype has a handful of counts. CDR3 DNA sequence: TGTGCCAGCAGTTTTCTTCTAGCGGGAGCAGGTGAGCAGTTCTTC. Amino acid sequence: CASSFLLAGAGEQFF. This chain connects TRBV12-3 or TRBV12-4 to TRBJ2-1; 10 nucleotides agree with TRBD2. Trimming at V came to 3 bases and at J to 9 bases, leaving 8 bases not matched to a gene. The CDR3 has 15 amino acids.

In its sample, this clonotype was seen once. V and J are TRBV5-6 and TRBJ1-5, with TRBD1 matching 9 bases. This CDR3 contains 17 residues. V was pared by 4 bases and J by 1 base, with 9 bases of the junction left unmatched. Germline V CDR1 and CDR2: SGHDT, YYEEEE. CDR3 in DNA: TGTGCCAGCAGCGCCGGGACAGGGACTTTCAGCAATCAGCCCCAGCATTTT. It is translated as CASSAGTGTFSNQPQHF. The variable domain in full, completed from reference TRBV5-6 and TRBJ1-5, reads DAGVTQSPTHLIKTRGQQVTLRCSPKSGHDTVSWYQQALGQGPQFIFQYYEEEERQRGNFPDRFSGHQFPNYSSELNVNALLLGDSALYLCASSAGTGTFSNQPQHFGDGTRLSIL.

This chain uses TRBV20-1 with TRBJ2-1, with TRBD1 identical over 8 bases. The CDR3 has 18 amino acids. CDR1 DFQATT and CDR2 SNEGSKA come from the germline V gene (reference sequence). J gave up 3 bases and V 1 base, and 14 bases lay outside the gene matches. For the CDR3, the DNA is TGCAGTGCTAGAGGCCCAGGGGGCGGCCCCGGAGGCTACAATGAGCAGTTCTTC. It codes for CSARGPGGGPGGYNEQFF.

This clonotype was counted many times. V is TRBV20-1 and J is TRBJ2-1, with D possibly being TRBD2 (5 bases). V gave up 6 bases and J gave up 5 bases, with 17 bases separating them. Germline V gene data show CDR1 as DFQATT and CDR2 as SNEGSKA (reference sequence). This CDR3 is built from 14 residues. The CDR3 DNA sequence: TGCAGTGCCCAGGCAATGGGGAGAGACAATGAGCAGTTCTTC. The encoded protein is CSAQAMGRDNEQFF.

The genes are TRBV19 and TRBJ2-1, with D perhaps TRBD2 (6 bases). This CDR3 spans 13 amino acids. Germline V gene lookup returns CDR1 LNHDA and CDR2 SQIVND (reference sequence). V lost 3 bases to trimming and J lost 7 bases, with 10 bases between them. CDR3 sequence (DNA): TGTGCCAGTAGTATGGGGGGTGAGAATGAGCAGTTCTTC. As protein: CASSMGGENEQFF.

Ten or more counts support this clonotype. V usage is TRBV3-1 and J usage is TRBJ2-7; D perhaps matches TRBD2 (5 bases). V lost 4 bases to trimming and J lost 6 bases, with 13 bases between them. The CDR3 covers 13 residues. Germline V gene sequence: CDR1 LGHDT, CDR2 YNNKEL (reference sequence). The CDR3: CASSPFERAEQYF. The CDR3 DNA follows: TGTGCCAGCAGCCCCTTTGAGAGGGCCGAGCAGTACTTC.

This clonotype was found many times. This chain links TRBV20-1 with TRBJ1-2; D is unresolved. The germline V gene encodes CDR1 DFQATT and CDR2 SNEGSKA (reference sequence). Trimming removed 2 bases at V and 2 bases at J, with 15 bases between. The CDR3 is made up of 15 amino acids. CDR3 region: CSARSPSDGNYGYTF. The CDR3 bases are TGCAGTGCTAGATCCCCTTCCGACGGGAACTATGGCTACACCTTC.

This clonotype was picked up a small number of times. The chain employs TRBV10-1 and TRBJ2-7; possibly TRBD2 for D (6 bases). Germline CDR1 is WNHNN and CDR2 is SYGVQD (reference sequence). Trimming removed 3 bases at V and 6 bases at J, with 12 bases between. This CDR3 has 13 residues. In nucleotides, the CDR3 is TGCGCCAGCAGTGACCAGACTAGGGGCGAGCAGTACTTC. This gives the protein CASSDQTRGEQYF.